This TCR beta chain originates from a study of PD-1 blockade in classical Hodgkin lymphoma (dated by TCRdb to 2019 to 2021). Concerning the study at large: Nivolumab dosing was 3 mg/kg intravenously every 2 weeks, continuing until either disease progression or unacceptable toxicity. A peripheral blood immune signature of response to PD-1 blockade in classical Hodgkin lymphoma was defined using TCR beta sequencing and CyTOF. Study-wide conclusions, independent of this receptor: Baseline TCR diversity was reported to be lower in newly diagnosed patients than in healthy donors, and even lower in relapsed/refractory patients. Lower diversity was observed in patients in whom nivolumab was started less than 1 year after ASCT, and these patients were excluded from later analyses so that confounding by immune reconstitution would be avoided. Baseline diversity similar to that of newly diagnosed patients was observed in trial patients achieving complete response, whereas significantly lower diversity was observed in partial responders and progressors. By C4D1, a significant rise was seen in CD4+ TCR diversity but not in CD8+ TCR diversity (p=0.0027 vs p=0.16), and the rise was most apparent among complete responders (p=0.02). Only a single clinical trial cohort was studied, and what caused the repertoire differences, possibly disease activity or prior therapy, remained undefined.

The time point tag for this specimen amounts to: cycle 4 day 1 (C4D1), after 6 weeks of nivolumab. Relapse after autologous stem cell transplantation had occurred in all trial patients, and cohorts A, B and C were distinguished by prior brentuximab vedotin exposure. The trial cohort comprised a few dozen patients with relapsed/refractory classical Hodgkin lymphoma whose best overall responses were complete response, partial response or progressive disease. Single-agent nivolumab was administered to trial patients in the multi-cohort phase II CheckMate 205 trial. An independent review committee assessed best overall response by applying the 2007 International Working Group response criteria. Trial PBMCs were collected just before the start of nivolumab (C1D1) and during therapy at cycle 2 day 1 and cycle 4 day 1. After peripheral blood was drawn into 8 mL Vacutainer Cell Preparation Tubes, PBMCs were isolated by centrifugation and then cryopreserved.

The germline V gene (reference sequence) provides CDR1 LNHDA and CDR2 SQIVND. Reading from cysteine to phenylalanine, the CDR3 counts 15 amino acids. The CDR3 DNA has 45 bases and is translated from base 1. The junction shows trimming of 4 bases on V and 5 bases on J, and the gene matches do not reach 7 bases of it. The Qiagen DNeasy kit was used to extract genomic DNA both from unsorted PBMCs and from the negatively selected CD4+ and CD8+ fractions. TCR beta CDR3 regions were amplified by immunoSEQ multiplex PCR using primers annealing to V and J segments. A synthetic immune receptor repertoire was used to minimize amplification bias, and any residual bias was removed computationally once sequencing was done. In the authors' own workflow: Custom Python scripts were used to quantify repertoire diversity as the Shannon entropy index. Unsorted, CD4+ and CD8+ repertoires were examined separately, except in combined analyses, for which CD4+ and CD8+ sequences were merged in silico. A clone counted as expanded when the clone's frequency after treatment rose at least 2-fold relative to C1D1, and clones undetected at baseline were given a pseudocount of 0.5. Clones with 0 or 1 copy at C1D1 were classified as singleton clones, and clones with 2 or more copies were classified as non-singleton clones. Clones expanded in unsorted samples were assigned a CD4+, CD8+ or unknown annotation through matching of protein sequences in sorted samples from the same patient. Wilcoxon tests on paired samples were used to test diversity changes from C1D1 to C4D1. The table was pulled from immuneACCESS by TCRdb, which kept in-frame rearrangements only. Such tables lose some clones; where checked, under half of the loss comes from unresolved V genes, and the rest has no known cause. V and J calls and clone size are given by that table; D and trimming were obtained from the DNA. This sample comprises about 30,000 clones, about four fifths of them detected only once. Roughly a sixth of the sample belongs to the ten largest clones.

For this clone: Its antigen specificity is not known. No quality values exist for individual bases; no much larger clone is one base distant.

Sequencing used peripheral blood mononuclear cells (PBMCs), obtained before the fourth cycle of nivolumab. The sequence is built from TRBV19 and TRBJ2-1, with TRBD1 identical over 8 junction bases. The TCR sequence derives from a human donor with classical Hodgkin lymphoma. The CDR3 is CASSTWTGTNNEQFF. The DNA sequence is as follows: TGTGCCAGTAGTACATGGACAGGGACGAACAATGAGCAGTTCTTC.